This TCR beta chain was retrieved from a study of T cells in Graves' hyperthyroidism and ophthalmopathy. Template material for amplifying TCR beta CDR3 regions consisted of RNA transcripts. A first-round RT-PCR of the TCR CDR3 used the HTBI primer set. TCRdb processed the multiplex PCR reads anew with MiXCR; each CDR3 protein has one entry. Here the sample spans fewer than 500,000 distinct CDR3 sequences, 14% being singletons. This clonotype was detected many times. Ophthalmopathy in the patients scored at least 3 on Clinical Activity Score and at least 4 on NOSPECS grade, lasting under 3 months. Trimming cost V 4 bases and J 9 bases, with 19 bases left between them. CDR3 size: 15 residues. Germline values: CDR1 SGHVS, CDR2 FQNEAQ.

This receptor was identified in a woman aged 30 to 39 with Graves' ophthalmopathy. The chain is built from TRBV7-8 and TRBJ2-1; D may be TRBD1 (6 bases). The sample was blood. The DNA for the CDR3 is TGTGCCAGCAGCTCGACTTGGGGGCCGGGTACTGAGCAGTTCTTC. Protein product: CASSSTWGPGTEQFF.